One sample yielded the 32 T cell receptor beta chains listed below, sequenced in a study of T cells in women clearing cervical HPV infection. Method: immunoSEQ multiplex PCR; TCRdb's copy keeps in-frame clones and lacks some. The table lists around 19,000 clones. Sequenced sample: blood buffy coat. The receptors derive from a woman aged 18 to 75 with a cervical HPV16 infection that either progressed to CIN3+ or cleared (not recorded which).

On this clone itself: The read stops 3 residues short of the end of the CDR3; the missing end is completed from the germline J gene. This chain uses TRBV10-3 with TRBJ2-2; D is ambiguous. V lost 0 bases and J lost 8, with 7 bases in between. The CDR3 has 13 amino acids. Germline-derived CDR1 and CDR2 are ENHRY and SYGVKD. CDR3 protein: CAISESTLGELFF. Incomplete CDR3 DNA: TGTGCCATCAGTGAGTCGACTCTGGGGGAG.

Notes on this clone: The read finishes 3 residues shy of the CDR3 end, and the germline J gene is used to complete it. The chain has TRBV19 and TRBJ2-3; a weak D match, TRBD1 (6 bases). In germline, CDR1 is LNHDA, CDR2 SQIVND (reference sequence). This CDR3 contains 15 residues. CDR3: CASSNLRQDQETQYF. The sequenced part of the CDR3 DNA is TGTGCCAGTAGTAACTTGAGACAGGACCAAGAGACG.

Points on this clone: The read halts 3 residues ahead of the CDR3 end, with the missing end drawn from the germline J gene. The chain couples TRBV19 to TRBJ2-5; the match to TRBD1 covers 7 bases. The germline V gene encodes CDR1 LNHDA and CDR2 SQIVND (reference sequence). Unmatched junction bases numbered 6, after V lost 1 base and J lost 7 bases. CDR3 length: 14 residues. CDR3 loop: CASSIVKGAGTQYF. The CDR3 DNA, read in part, is TGTGCCAGTAGTATAGTCAAGGGGGCGGGGACC.

Regarding this clone: The read finishes 3 residues shy of the CDR3 end, and the germline J gene is used to complete it. The chain recombines TRBV18 with TRBJ1-2; the D gene is possibly TRBD1 (5 bases). The germline gives CDR1 KGHSH, CDR2 LQKENI. The CDR3 loop spans 17 amino acids. The CDR3 DNA, read in part, is TGTGCCAGCTCACCTGGGACTAGCGGGGGGAGCACAGATACC. It is translated as CASSPGTSGGSTDT. The complete CDR3 protein is CASSPGTSGGSTDTYTF.

A remark on this clone: The read terminates 3 residues ahead of where the CDR3 ends, so the germline J gene completes it. This sequence joins TRBV2 and TRBJ1-2; a weak D match, TRBD1 (5 bases). The germline CDR1 and CDR2 sequences are SNHLY and FYNNEI. The CDR3 sequence is 13 residues long. This CDR3 reads CASSEELAGVYTF. CDR3 bases read: TGTGCCAGCAGTGAAGAACTAGCGGGGGTC.

Regarding this clone: The read terminates 3 residues before the CDR3 end, so the remaining end is supplied by the germline J gene. The chain recombines TRBV6-1 with TRBJ2-5; a possible D gene is TRBD1 (6 bases). Looked up from germline, CDR1 is MNHNS and CDR2 is SASEGT. The V and J ends lost 1 base and 1 base respectively, with 13 bases between them. The CDR3 has 16 residues. The CDR3 loop is CASSEGWGRGQETQYF. The sequenced part of the CDR3 DNA is TGTGCCAGCAGTGAAGGCTGGGGCAGGGGCCAAGAGACC.

With respect to this clone: The sequence runs out 3 residues before the end of the CDR3; the remainder is reconstructed from the germline J gene. The V and J genes are TRBV20-1 and TRBJ2-3; D is possibly TRBD2 (6 bases). The CDR3 runs 12 residues. Germline CDR1 is DFQATT and CDR2 is SNEGSKA (reference sequence). Here the CDR3 reads CSATAGSQPQYF. The sequenced part of the CDR3 DNA is TGCAGTGCTACTGCGGGATCTCAGCCG.

As to this clone: The read ends 3 residues shy of where the CDR3 ends; the end is completed using the germline J gene. V and J are TRBV5-6 and TRBJ2-7; the match to TRBD1 covers 10 bases. The CDR3 runs 13 residues. The germline gives CDR1 SGHDT, CDR2 YYEEEE. J was trimmed by 4 bases and V by 7 bases; bases with no gene match: 5. Partial CDR3 DNA: TGTGCCAGCTCAGACAGGGGGCGATACGAG. Its translation is CASSDRGRYE. The CDR3 in full is CASSDRGRYEQYF.

This clone is classed as medium-sized by frequency. CDR3: CASSLEGGTQETQYF. The covered CDR3 bases are TGTGCCAGCAGCTTAGAAGGTGGGACACAAGAGACC. The chain is built from TRBV7-8 and TRBJ2-5; D is possibly TRBD1 (6 bases). The read ends 3 residues early relative to the CDR3; the germline J gene fills the gap. Trimming took 1 base from V and 2 from J, leaving 11 bases between them. CDR3 length: 15 amino acids. The V gene's germline CDR1 is SGHVS and CDR2 FQNEAQ.

As regards this clone: The CDR3 end falls 3 residues outside the read, so it is completed with the germline J gene. The rearrangement uses TRBV30 and TRBJ2-3, with TRBD1 matching over 7 bases. There are 15 residues in the CDR3. Looked up from germline, CDR1 is GTSNPN and CDR2 is SVGIG (reference sequence). CDR3 region: CAWSGAEGAQETQYF. The CDR3 DNA, read in part, is TGTGCCTGGAGCGGGGCCGAGGGGGCCCAAGAGACG.

Regarding this clone: The read stops 3 residues short of the end of the CDR3; the missing end is completed from the germline J gene. The chain is built from TRBV20-1 and TRBJ2-3; D unresolved. This CDR3 comprises 15 residues. Between the trimmed V and J ends, which lost 0 bases and 2 bases, there was a span of 12 bases. The germline CDR1 and CDR2 sequences are DFQATT and SNEGSKA (reference sequence). CDR3 DNA, as far as it was read: TGCAGTGCTAGAGATTCAATAGCTCTCACAGATACG. It yields the protein CSARDSIALTDT. The entire CDR3 reads CSARDSIALTDTQYF.

In the case of this clone: Read coverage stops 3 residues before the CDR3 terminus; the germline J gene supplies the remainder. The rearrangement uses TRBV29-1 and TRBJ2-2, with TRBD2 matching 11 bases. The CDR3 consists of 15 residues. J lost 3 bases, V lost 4 bases, and 4 bases had no gene match. CDR1 is SQVTM and CDR2 is ANQGSEA in the germline V gene. The CDR3 is CSVVWGLADTGELFF. Incomplete CDR3 DNA: TGCAGCGTTGTTTGGGGACTAGCGGACACCGGGGAG.

This chain's CDR3 is CSAGRTEGRRTDTQYF. Partial CDR3 DNA: TGCAGTGCTGGTCGGACTGAAGGGAGGCGGACGGATACG. The V and J genes are TRBV20-1 and TRBJ2-3; tentative D call: TRBD2 (6 bases). The CDR3 extends 3 residues past the end of the read, so its final part is completed from the germline J gene. V was trimmed by 5 bases and J by 6 bases, leaving 24 bases between them. Germline assignment: CDR1 DFQATT and CDR2 SNEGSKA (reference sequence). This CDR3 comprises 16 residues.

On this clone: The read falls 3 residues short of the CDR3 end, and the missing part is taken from the germline J gene. The genes are TRBV2 and TRBJ2-3; D not resolved. This CDR3 is built from 13 residues. Germline V gene lookup returns CDR1 SNHLY and CDR2 FYNNEI. The V gene lost 0 bases and the J gene lost 8 bases, with 9 bases spanning the gap. The CDR3 sequence: CASSEAPNLTQYF. CDR3 DNA (partial): TGTGCCAGCAGTGAAGCCCCTAATCTTACG.

A note on this clone: The read ends 3 residues early relative to the CDR3; the germline J gene fills the gap. This chain uses TRBV20-1 with TRBJ2-3; TRBD1 matches 8 bases. Germline V CDR1 and CDR2: DFQATT, SNEGSKA (reference sequence). This CDR3 has 13 amino acids. CDR3 DNA, as far as it was read: TGCAGTGCCAGGGGGCCCCAGGAAGAGACG. Its protein is CSARGPQEET. The full CDR3 protein reads CSARGPQEETQYF.

On this clone: The CDR3 extends 3 residues past the end of the read, so its final part is completed from the germline J gene. The gene calls are TRBV9 and TRBJ2-2; 9 bases match TRBD1. CDR3 length: 15 amino acids. The V gene end was trimmed by 2 bases and the J gene end by 4 bases; junction bases not matched to a gene: 3. CDR1 is SGDLS and CDR2 is YYNGEE in the germline V gene. CDR3 bases read: TGTGCCAGCAGCGTTACAGGGGGCGGCACCGGGGAG. The encoded protein is CASSVTGGGTGE. The complete CDR3 protein is CASSVTGGGTGELFF.

As regards this clone: The read is 3 residues too short to cover the CDR3 end, so that end is filled in from the germline J gene. The rearrangement joins TRBV7-9 to TRBJ2-3; a possible D gene is TRBD1 (6 bases). The germline CDR1 and CDR2 sequences are SEHNR and FQNEAQ (reference sequence). The length of the CDR3 is 15 residues. CDR3 sequence reads: CASSLVLTGRETQYF. Partial CDR3 DNA: TGTGCCAGCAGCTTAGTTCTGACAGGCCGAGAGACG.

Turning to this clone: Read coverage stops 3 residues before the CDR3 terminus; the germline J gene supplies the remainder. This sequence joins TRBV20-1 and TRBJ2-3; a possible D gene is TRBD1 (5 bases). Germline V CDR1 and CDR2: DFQATT, SNEGSKA (reference sequence). This CDR3 spans 12 amino acids. The germline V and J ends were trimmed by 6 bases and 6 bases, with 13 bases remaining between them. CDR3 in amino acids: CSALDSPDTQYF. Partial CDR3 DNA: TGCAGTGCCTTAGACAGCCCCGATACG.

Of note for this clone: Relative to the germline gene, one junction end is altered; a read error may explain this. Read sequence stops 3 residues before the CDR3 end, and the germline J gene provides the missing end. The chain uses TRBV4-2 and TRBJ2-1, with 14 bases identical to TRBD2. The CDR3 has 18 residues. The V gene's germline CDR1 is LGHNA and CDR2 YNFKEQ. CDR3 bases read: TGCGCCAGCAGCCAAGATCGGACTAGCGGGGGGACTCCGAATGAG. Amino acid sequence: CASSQDRTSGGTPNE. The whole CDR3 sequence reads CASSQDRTSGGTPNEQFF.

A remark on this clone: Coverage ceases 3 residues before the CDR3 finishes, and the germline J gene fills in the end. This chain links TRBV7-6 with TRBJ2-3; D possibly corresponds to TRBD2 (6 bases). Germline V gene data show CDR1 as SGHVS and CDR2 as FNYEAQ. This CDR3 region has 12 residues. The chain's CDR3 is CASRQTGETQYF. The sequenced CDR3 bases are TGTGCCAGCAGGCAAACGGGGGAGACG.

Details on this clone: Germline is not matched at one junction end, which may reflect a read error. The sequenced fragment ends 3 residues before the CDR3 boundary, so the rest is inferred from the germline J gene. At the DNA level, this CDR3 is encoded by other sequences in the same sample as well. V usage is TRBV7-8 and J usage is TRBJ1-3; weak D call: TRBD1 (6 bases). This CDR3 comprises 15 residues. The germline V gene encodes CDR1 SGHVS and CDR2 FQNEAQ. Incomplete CDR3 DNA: TGTGCCAGCAGCCCCACAGGGTCCCCTGGAAACACA. This gives the protein CASSPTGSPGNT. The entire CDR3 protein reads CASSPTGSPGNTIYF.

In regard to this clone: The read is 3 residues too short to cover the CDR3 end, so that end is filled in from the germline J gene. The rearrangement uses TRBV7-9 and TRBJ1-2, with D perhaps TRBD1 (5 bases). Looked up from germline, CDR1 is SEHNR and CDR2 is FQNEAQ (reference sequence). CDR3 size: 14 residues. Partial CDR3 DNA: TGTGCCAGCAGCTTAGAAGGGGCTGGCAATGAC. Translating it yields CASSLEGAGND. The full CDR3 protein is CASSLEGAGNDYTF.

A word on this clone: Coverage ceases 3 residues before the CDR3 finishes, and the germline J gene fills in the end. J is TRBJ2-2 and V is TRBV19; a possible D gene is TRBD1 (5 bases). This CDR3 contains 14 residues. In germline, CDR1 is LNHDA, CDR2 SQIVND (reference sequence). The V and J ends lost 3 bases and 5 bases respectively, with 10 bases between them. The CDR3 sequence: CASSIGHTTGELFF. The part of the CDR3 DNA that was read is TGTGCCAGTAGTATCGGACACACAACCGGGGAG. The variable domain in full, completed from reference TRBV19 and TRBJ2-2, reads DGGITQSPKYLFRKEGQNVTLSCEQNLNHDAMYWYRQDPGQGLRLIYYSQIVNDFQKGDIAEGYSVSREKKESFPLTVTSAQKNPTAFYLCASSIGHTTGELFFGEGSRLTVL.

Points on this clone: A read error may produce the germline difference seen at one junction end. The CDR3 DNA, read in part, is TGCGCCAGCAGCCGGGGCGAAAGACAGAGGTATGGC. Amino acids: CASSRGERQRYG. The whole CDR3 region reads CASSRGERQRYGYTF. This sequence joins TRBV4-2 and TRBJ1-2; tentatively, D is TRBD1 (5 bases). The CDR3 extends 3 residues past the end of the read, so its final part is completed from the germline J gene. CDR1 LGHNA and CDR2 YNFKEQ come from the germline V gene. This CDR3 has 15 amino acids.

On this clone: Read coverage stops 3 residues before the CDR3 terminus; the germline J gene supplies the remainder. The V gene is TRBV20-1, the J gene TRBJ2-7; the match to TRBD2 covers 9 bases. Germline V gives CDR1 DFQATT, CDR2 SNEGSKA (reference sequence). The CDR3 contains 15 residues. The J segment lost 3 bases and the V segment lost 0 bases, leaving 6 bases of the junction unmatched. The CDR3: CSARDGPSGVYEQYF. CDR3 DNA, as far as it was read: TGCAGTGCTAGAGATGGGCCTAGCGGGGTCTACGAG.

About this clone: With the read ending 3 residues before the CDR3 end, the germline J gene is used to fill in that end. The V and J genes are TRBV20-1 and TRBJ2-5; the D gene is possibly TRBD1 (6 bases). The germline V and J ends were trimmed by 5 bases and 5 bases, with 12 bases remaining between them. Germline CDR1 reads DFQATT; CDR2 reads SNEGSKA (reference sequence). There are 12 residues in the CDR3. CDR3 DNA, as far as it was read: TGCAGTGCTGAACAGGGTAGTGAGACC. Protein sequence: CSAEQGSET. The full CDR3 is CSAEQGSETQYF.

On this clone: The read stops 3 residues short of the end of the CDR3; the missing end is completed from the germline J gene. This rearrangement joins TRBV4-2 to TRBJ2-3; the D call may be TRBD1 or TRBD2 (5 bases each). Germline CDR1 reads LGHNA; CDR2 reads YNFKEQ. V was cut by 0 bases and J by 6 bases, with 13 bases left in between. The length of the CDR3 is 15 residues. The DNA read from the CDR3 is TGTGCCAGCAGCCAAGATTGGGGCAGGAGGGATACG. Its protein product is CASSQDWGRRDT. The whole CDR3 protein is CASSQDWGRRDTQYF.

A note on this clone: The read terminates 3 residues ahead of where the CDR3 ends, so the germline J gene completes it. The V and J genes are TRBV12-3 or TRBV12-4 and TRBJ1-2, with 8 positions matching TRBD1. J gave up 4 bases and V 9 bases, and 10 bases lay outside the gene matches. CDR3 length equals 14 residues. The CDR3 DNA, read in part, is TGTGCCAGTGTACAGGGGGTTAGCGGCTATGGC. The encoded protein is CASVQGVSGYG. The whole CDR3 reads CASVQGVSGYGYTF.

CDR3 sequence: CASSQAPPRQGLVYEQYF. Partial CDR3 DNA: TGTGCCAGCAGCCAAGCCCCCCCCCGACAGGGGTTAGTCTACGAG. V and J are TRBV4-2 and TRBJ2-7, with 8 bases aligning to TRBD1. The read finishes 3 residues shy of the CDR3 end, and the germline J gene is used to complete it. CDR1 and CDR2 (germline): LGHNA, YNFKEQ. V gave up 1 base and J gave up 3 bases; unmatched junction bases: 14. The CDR3 covers 18 residues.

About this clone: The CDR3 goes on 3 residues after the read ends, and that part is filled in from the germline J gene. The rearrangement links TRBV29-1 to TRBJ2-3; D is unresolved. CDR1 is SQVTM and CDR2 is ANQGSEA in the germline V gene. The CDR3 has 11 residues. CDR3 bases read: TGCAGCGTTGAACAACAAGAGACG. This sequence encodes CSVEQQET. The whole CDR3 protein reads CSVEQQETQYF.

A word on this clone: The CDR3 is cut off 3 residues early in the read; its end comes from the germline J gene. The rearrangement joins TRBV5-1 to TRBJ2-7, with 9 bases identical to TRBD2. Germline CDR1 reads SGHRS; CDR2 reads YFSETQ. The CDR3 totals 14 residues. V was pared by 0 bases and J by 5 bases, with 3 bases of the junction left unmatched. The part of the CDR3 DNA that was read is TGCGCCAGCAGCTTGGTAGCGGGGGAACACGAG. Translated: CASSLVAGEHE. The full CDR3 reads CASSLVAGEHEQYF.

To note about this clone: Read coverage stops 3 residues before the CDR3 terminus; the germline J gene supplies the remainder. The chain combines TRBV7-9 with TRBJ1-2; D unclear. Per germline, CDR1 SEHNR and CDR2 FQNEAQ (reference sequence). There are 15 residues in the CDR3. Trimming pared 0 bases from V and 1 base from J, leaving 9 bases between. The covered CDR3 bases are TGTGCCAGCAGCTTAGCGGCGGATATTAACTATGGC. Translated, it gives CASSLAADINYG. The whole CDR3 region reads CASSLAADINYGYTF.